The 5 T cell receptor beta chains below come from one sample, sequenced in a study of T cell responses to AZD1222 COVID-19 vaccine. Only in-frame clones appear in the TCRdb table, and some are missing; sequencing was by immunoSEQ multiplex PCR. This sample has about 120,000 clones; about 91% occur once, and the top ten carry 8% to 10%. The sequences come from peripheral blood, collected on day 0 of AZD1222 vaccination. The receptors come from an adult in good health.

The rearrangement joins TRBV10-2 to TRBJ2-3; D possibly corresponds to TRBD2 (5 bases). The CDR3 loop spans 14 amino acids. Germline V lookup: CDR1 WSHSY, CDR2 SAAADI. V lost 7 bases to trimming and J lost 6 bases, with 17 bases between them. CDR3 coding DNA: TGCGCCAGCATCGACTCCACCGGGGAGGATACGCAGTATTTT. This gives the protein CASIDSTGEDTQYF.

This clone has just one count. This chain links TRBV5-4 with TRBJ1-2; the D is unclear. V was shortened by 2 bases and J by 0 bases, with 11 bases between the two germline ends. The CDR3 consists of 15 residues. Germline V gene sequence: CDR1 SGHNT, CDR2 YYREEE (reference sequence). Written as DNA, the CDR3 is TGTGCCAGCAGCTTCCTACGGGTAGCTAACTATGGCTACACCTTC. Translated, it gives CASSFLRVANYGYTF.

This chain connects TRBV29-1 to TRBJ1-1, with a possible D match to TRBD1 (5 bases). The CDR3 totals 13 residues. Trimming stripped 7 bases from V and 2 bases from J, with 14 bases between. Germline V gives CDR1 SQVTM, CDR2 ANQGSEA. The CDR3 nucleotides are TGCAGCGCAACCACAGGCCTTAACACTGAAGCTTTCTTT. As protein: CSATTGLNTEAFF.

CDR3 DNA sequence: TGTGCCAGCAGCCCTCGGACTAGCTTGACGGGGAATGAGCAGTTCTTC. Protein product: CASSPRTSLTGNEQFF. The rearrangement uses TRBV5-8 and TRBJ2-1; TRBD2 matches 8 bases. The V segment lost 4 bases and the J segment 7 bases; nucleotides outside the gene matches: 13. CDR1 is SGHTS and CDR2 is YDEGEE in the germline V gene. The CDR3 contains 16 residues. Supplemented by reference TRBV5-8 and TRBJ2-1, the full variable domain reads EAGVTQSPTHLIKTRGQQATLRCSPISGHTSVYWYQQALGLGLQFLLWYDEGEERNRGNFPPRFSGRQFPNYSSELNVNALELEDSALYLCASSPRTSLTGNEQFFGPGTRLTVL.

This clone has just one count. The rearrangement links TRBV3-1 (or the pseudogene TRBV3-2) to TRBJ1-1, with a tentative D call TRBD1 (5 bases). Trimming took off 0 bases at V and 0 bases at J, with 14 bases between the two ends. The CDR3 loop spans 17 amino acids. Germline-derived CDR1 and CDR2 are LGHDT and YNNKEL (reference sequence). CDR3 region: CASSQDPQGILNTEAFF. The CDR3, as DNA: TGTGCCAGCAGCCAAGATCCCCAGGGCATTTTGAACACTGAAGCTTTCTTT.